The 27 T cell receptor beta chains listed next were all sequenced from one sample in a study of T cells in Graves' hyperthyroidism and ophthalmopathy (dated by TCRdb to between 2018 and 2021). The library was produced with multiplex PCR. This sample was sequenced with an Illumina HiSeq 2000. The TCR beta CDR3 regions were amplified from the RNA transcripts. The TCR CDR3 was subjected to a first round of RT-PCR using the HTBI primer set and the Qiagen OneStep RT-PCR kit. The public reads were run again by TCRdb, first through fastp at Q25 and then through MiXCR, and only productive beta chains were kept. Under each unique CDR3 protein, matching rows form one entry showing the most common genes and DNA. The sample table contains roughly 500,000 distinct CDR3 sequences; only one count was recorded for over 45% of them. Approximately 44% of the sample belongs to the ten largest clones. Sequencing used peripheral blood or thyroid tissue (not recorded which). The receptors shown here come from an adult woman with Graves' disease, either hyperthyroidism or ophthalmopathy (not recorded which).

The sample holds a few counts of this clonotype. The chain employs TRBV20-1 and TRBJ1-1; D unresolved. The CDR3 is made up of 15 amino acids. Trimming shortened V by 2 bases and J by 3 bases, and 16 bases separated the two germline ends. Per germline, CDR1 DFQATT and CDR2 SNEGSKA (reference sequence). CDR3 amino acids: CSARRWRPGHTEAFF. The DNA for the CDR3 is TGCAGTGCTAGACGCTGGCGGCCAGGCCACACTGAAGCTTTCTTT.

The chain joins TRBV12-3 or TRBV12-4 to TRBJ1-1; no firm D call. This CDR3 region has 13 residues. With 1 base removed from V and 6 bases from J, the gap between germline ends came to 9 bases. CDR3 residues: CASSLGIRAEAFF. CDR3 nucleotide sequence: TGTGCCAGCAGTTTAGGGATTCGGGCTGAAGCTTTCTTT.

This clonotype was detected many times. CDR3 sequence (DNA): TGCAGCGCCAACGGGACACCCAACTCCTACGAGCAGTACTTC. Translating it yields CSANGTPNSYEQYF. V gene TRBV29-1 combines with J gene TRBJ2-7; the D gene is possibly TRBD1 (6 bases). Germline lookup yields CDR1 SQVTM and CDR2 ANQGSEA. CDR3 size: 14 residues. Trimming removed 7 bases from V and 0 bases from J, with 16 bases in between.

The J gene is TRBJ1-2, the V gene TRBV10-2, with a possible D match to TRBD1 (5 bases). Per the germline V gene, CDR1 is WSHSY and CDR2 is SAAADI. V lost 7 bases and J 10 bases, leaving 16 bases between the germline ends. The CDR3 runs to 12 residues. This chain's CDR3 is CASNPGGADYTF. Here the CDR3 DNA reads TGCGCCAGCAACCCGGGGGGTGCTGACTACACCTTC.

This clonotype has a count of ten or more. The chain couples TRBV9 to TRBJ2-5; D is ambiguous. With 2 bases removed from V and 5 bases from J, the gap between germline ends came to 10 bases. Germline CDR1 is SGDLS and CDR2 is YYNGEE. The CDR3 consists of 13 residues. The CDR3 loop is CASSVAALETQYF. In nucleotides, the CDR3 is TGTGCCAGCAGCGTTGCCGCCCTGGAGACCCAGTACTTC.

This chain joins TRBV6-4 and TRBJ2-7; D may be TRBD1 or TRBD2 (6 bases each). CDR1 is MRHNA and CDR2 is SNTAGT in the germline V gene. Trimming cost V 5 bases and J 7 bases, with 18 bases left between them. The CDR3 is made up of 14 amino acids. CDR3 sequence (DNA): TGTGCCAGCAGTATACAGGGAGGTCTGGGGGAGCAGTACTTC. Amino acids: CASSIQGGLGEQYF.

This rearrangement joins TRBV10-3 to TRBJ1-5; no firm D call. Trimming removed 3 bases at V and 11 bases at J, with 11 bases between. Germline V gene lookup returns CDR1 ENHRY and CDR2 SYGVKD. CDR3 length: 12 amino acids. Written as DNA, the CDR3 is TGTGCCATCAGTGACCCCGGAGAGACCCAGCATTTT. Translated, it gives CAISDPGETQHF.

This clonotype was recorded a few times. The chain recombines TRBV7-9 with TRBJ2-7, with unresolved D. This CDR3 is 12 amino acids long. The V gene lost 4 bases and the J gene lost 3 bases, with 7 bases spanning the gap. Per germline, CDR1 SEHNR and CDR2 FQNEAQ (reference sequence). CDR3: CASSWTLYEQYF. CDR3 sequence (DNA): TGTGCCAGCAGCTGGACCCTCTACGAGCAGTACTTC.

This clonotype was counted between two and nine times. V usage is TRBV28 and J usage is TRBJ1-2, with 7 nucleotides matching TRBD1. J lost 4 bases, V lost 9 bases, and 8 bases had no gene match. The germline CDR1 and CDR2 sequences are MDHEN and SYDVKM. This CDR3 has 13 amino acids. CDR3 sequence (DNA): TGTGCCAGGCGGGACAGAACATTCTATGGCTACACCTTC. It encodes CARRDRTFYGYTF.

In regard to this clonotype: The CDR3 does not close with the conserved phenylalanine or tryptophan, likely indicating a read error. No DNA is shown, since the ends of the CDR3 on it are uncertain; the CDR3 is the one TCRdb lists. This rearrangement joins TRBV20-1 to TRBJ2-5; the table names TRBD1, a call not compared with the DNA. The germline gives CDR1 DFQATT, CDR2 SNEGSKA (reference sequence). With termini counted, the CDR3 has 16 amino acids. CDR3 sequence reads: CSATSGTGRIGYTFGS.

The V and J genes are TRBV7-2 and TRBJ1-1; D remains ambiguous. Trimming took off 5 bases at V and 4 bases at J, with 14 bases between the two ends. This CDR3 is built from 14 residues. Germline loops: CDR1 SGHTA, CDR2 FQGNSA. This CDR3 is CASSAIPRSTEAFF. As DNA, the CDR3 is TGTGCCAGCAGCGCAATCCCAAGGAGCACTGAAGCTTTCTTT.

This clonotype was seen many times. The V call is TRBV29-1, the J call TRBJ1-1; the match to TRBD1 covers 9 bases. After removal of 3 bases from V and 1 base from J, the junction contained 6 bases not matched to a gene. Per the germline V gene, CDR1 is SQVTM and CDR2 is ANQGSEA. The CDR3 extends over 15 amino acids. The DNA for the CDR3 is TGCAGCGTTGAGCGAACAGGGGGCAGGAACACTGAAGCTTTCTTT. Amino acid sequence: CSVERTGGRNTEAFF.

CDR3: CATSAVSYPYEQYF. CDR3 sequence (DNA): TGTGCCACCAGTGCGGTGAGCTACCCCTACGAGCAGTACTTC. The genes are TRBV24-1 and TRBJ2-7, with D unclear. This CDR3 comprises 14 residues. Per germline, CDR1 KGHDR and CDR2 SFDVKD. V was clipped by 5 bases and J by 2 bases, with 12 bases between them.

This rearrangement joins TRBV29-1 to TRBJ1-1; no firm D call. V gave up 8 bases and J gave up 2 bases, with 12 bases separating them. Germline V gene lookup returns CDR1 SQVTM and CDR2 ANQGSEA. The CDR3 runs to 12 residues. The CDR3 DNA is TGCAGCTTAGGTTTTCGTAACACTGAAGCTTTCTTT. Translating it yields CSLGFRNTEAFF.

J is TRBJ1-6 and V is TRBV7-8, with 10 bases matching TRBD1. CDR1 SGHVS and CDR2 FQNEAQ come from the germline V gene. V lost 5 bases, J lost 14 bases, and 12 bases stayed unmatched. The CDR3 contains 15 residues. The CDR3 protein is CASSQGQGSGSSLHF. The DNA of the CDR3 is TGTGCCAGCAGCCAGGGACAGGGGTCAGGCTCATCCCTCCACTTT.

The DNA for the CDR3 is TGCGCCAGCAGCTTGGTCGAAAGCGGGGACGAGCAGTACTTC. Its translation: CASSLVESGDEQYF. The rearrangement links TRBV5-1 to TRBJ2-7; 7 nucleotides align to TRBD2. This CDR3 comprises 14 residues. Per the germline V gene, CDR1 is SGHRS and CDR2 is YFSETQ. J lost 5 bases, V lost 0 bases, and 5 bases had no gene match.

The chain joins TRBV29-1 to TRBJ1-1, with D unresolved. V lost 4 bases, J lost 2 bases, and 14 bases lay in between. The CDR3 runs 14 residues. From germline, CDR1 is SQVTM and CDR2 ANQGSEA. Written as DNA, the CDR3 is TGCAGCGTTGCTGGGTCCAAGATCAACACTGAAGCTTTCTTT. Its translation is CSVAGSKINTEAFF.

This CDR3 reads CASSSTGGFGQPQHF. CDR3 nucleotide sequence: TGTGCCAGCAGTTCCACGGGGGGATTTGGACAGCCCCAGCATTTT. This sequence joins TRBV27 and TRBJ1-5; D possibly corresponds to TRBD1 (5 bases). CDR3 length: 15 amino acids. Trimming cost V 4 bases and J 7 bases, with 17 bases left between them. Germline V gene data show CDR1 as MNHEY and CDR2 as SMNVEV (reference sequence).

This clonotype was seen just once. This chain's CDR3 is CAIRDRPNDEQYF. In nucleotides, the CDR3 is TGTGCCATCAGGGACAGGCCGAACGACGAGCAGTACTTC. The genes are TRBV10-3 and TRBJ2-7, with TRBD1 matching 7 bases. Germline CDR1 is ENHRY and CDR2 is SYGVKD. There are 13 residues in the CDR3. The V and J ends lost 6 bases and 5 bases, in that order; junction bases with no gene match: 7.

This clonotype showed up many times. The CDR3 nucleotides read TGTGCCAGCAGTTACTCACGGACCGGAGGCGGGCCCCAGCATTTT. Amino acids: CASSYSRTGGGPQHF. The V call is TRBV6-5, the J call TRBJ1-5; D is ambiguous. V lost 0 bases and J 9 bases, leaving 15 bases between the germline ends. Germline V gene data show CDR1 as MNHEY and CDR2 as SVGAGI. The CDR3 runs 15 residues.

This clonotype has just a few counts. This rearrangement joins TRBV10-3 to TRBJ1-6, with D possibly matching TRBD1 (5 bases). Germline CDR1 is ENHRY and CDR2 is SYGVKD. V shed 6 bases and J shed 5 bases, with 8 bases lying between them. The CDR3 has 13 amino acids. The CDR3 sequence is CAIRGRDNSPLHF. The CDR3 DNA reads as TGTGCCATCAGGGGGCGGGATAATTCACCCCTCCACTTT.

The V gene is TRBV27, the J gene TRBJ1-1; a possible D gene is TRBD1 (6 bases). V was cut by 5 bases and J by 3 bases, with 16 bases left in between. This CDR3 contains 15 residues. CDR1 and CDR2 from the germline V gene are MNHEY and SMNVEV (reference sequence). The CDR3 loop is CASSPEGGAHTEAFF. In DNA, the CDR3 is TGTGCCAGCAGTCCCGAGGGGGGGGCTCACACTGAAGCTTTCTTT.

This clonotype was seen only a few times. This chain links TRBV7-2 with TRBJ2-7; D is undetermined. Trimming pared 2 bases from V and 5 bases from J, leaving 13 bases between. Germline-derived CDR1 and CDR2 are SGHTA and FQGNSA. This CDR3 is built from 14 residues. The CDR3 loop reads CASSLSPTAHEQYF. The CDR3 DNA reads TGTGCCAGCAGCTTATCACCCACGGCCCACGAGCAGTACTTC.

At least ten counts were recorded for this clonotype. The V gene is TRBV4-1, the J gene TRBJ1-5, with 10 nucleotides matching TRBD1. The CDR3 length is 14 residues. The trim removed 2 bases at V and 8 bases at J, leaving 3 bases unmatched. Germline CDR1 MGHRA, CDR2 YSYEKL. CDR3 sequence reads: CASSQPGTGEPQHF. In DNA, the CDR3 is TGCGCCAGCAGCCAACCCGGGACAGGGGAGCCCCAGCATTTT.

Comment on this clonotype: This may come from a read error, since a much larger clone is one base off. CDR3 amino acids: CASSETGSSNQPQHF. CDR3 sequence (DNA): TGTGCCAGCAGCGAGACAGGGAGTAGCAATCAGCCCCAGCATTTT. This rearrangement joins TRBV3-1 to TRBJ1-5, with 7 bases that match TRBD1. The V segment lost 5 bases and the J segment 0 bases; nucleotides outside the gene matches: 4. Germline lookup yields CDR1 LGHDT and CDR2 YNNKEL (reference sequence). The CDR3 has 15 amino acids.

The gene calls are TRBV19 and TRBJ2-2; D not resolved. Germline V gives CDR1 LNHDA, CDR2 SQIVND (reference sequence). This CDR3 is 16 amino acids long. Trimming stripped 1 base from V and 2 bases from J, with 11 bases between. As DNA, the CDR3 is TGTGCCAGTAGTATAGGCCCCAACACTAACACCGGGGAGCTGTTTTTT. Its translation: CASSIGPNTNTGELFF.

The rearrangement links TRBV2 to TRBJ1-3; possibly TRBD1 for D (5 bases). Germline CDR1 is SNHLY and CDR2 is FYNNEI. This CDR3 comprises 13 residues. V was shortened by 6 bases and J by 4 bases, with 10 bases between the two germline ends. CDR3 sequence reads: CASSGQGGNTIYF. The CDR3 DNA sequence: TGTGCCAGCAGCGGGCAGGGAGGAAACACCATATATTTT.